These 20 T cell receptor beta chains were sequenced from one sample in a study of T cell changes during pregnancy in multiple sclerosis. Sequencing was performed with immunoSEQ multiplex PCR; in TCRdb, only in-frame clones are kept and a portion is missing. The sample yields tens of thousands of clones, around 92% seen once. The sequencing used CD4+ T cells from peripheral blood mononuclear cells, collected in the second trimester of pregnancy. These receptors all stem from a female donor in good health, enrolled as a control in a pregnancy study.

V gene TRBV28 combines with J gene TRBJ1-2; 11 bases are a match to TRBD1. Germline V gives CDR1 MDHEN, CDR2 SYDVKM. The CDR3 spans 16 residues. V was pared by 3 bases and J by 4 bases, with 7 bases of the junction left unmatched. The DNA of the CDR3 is TGTGCCAGCAGTTTGGGGGGACAGGGGGGTAGCTATGGCTACACCTTC. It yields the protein CASSLGGQGGSYGYTF.

CDR3 protein: CASSRGGRGPYEQYF. CDR3 DNA sequence: TGTGCCAGCAGCCGCGGGGGCAGGGGGCCCTACGAGCAGTACTTC. V and J are TRBV13 and TRBJ2-7, with TRBD1 as a possible D gene (8 bases). Germline lookup yields CDR1 PRHDT and CDR2 FYEKMQ (reference sequence). Trimming removed 5 bases at V and 2 bases at J, with 16 bases between. CDR3 length: 15 amino acids.

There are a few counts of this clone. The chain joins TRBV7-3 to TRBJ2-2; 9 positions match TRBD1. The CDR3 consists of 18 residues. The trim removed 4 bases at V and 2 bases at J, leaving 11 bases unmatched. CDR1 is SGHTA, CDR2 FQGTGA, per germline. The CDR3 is CASSYGQGIPGNTGELFF. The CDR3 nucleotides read TGTGCCAGCAGCTATGGACAGGGGATACCGGGTAACACCGGGGAGCTGTTTTTT.

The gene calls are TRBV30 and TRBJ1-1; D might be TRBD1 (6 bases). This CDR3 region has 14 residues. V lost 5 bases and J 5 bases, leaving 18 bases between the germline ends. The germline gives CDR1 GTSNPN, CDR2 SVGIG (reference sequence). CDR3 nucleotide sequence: TGTGCCTGGTACCCTCAGGGGTTTAGGACTGAAGCTTTCTTT. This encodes CAWYPQGFRTEAFF.

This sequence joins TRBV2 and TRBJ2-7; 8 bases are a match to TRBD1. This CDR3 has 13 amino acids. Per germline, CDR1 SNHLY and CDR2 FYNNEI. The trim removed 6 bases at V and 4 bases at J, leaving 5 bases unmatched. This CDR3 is CASRQGGTYEQYF. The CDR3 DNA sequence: TGTGCCAGCAGACAGGGGGGTACTTACGAGCAGTACTTC. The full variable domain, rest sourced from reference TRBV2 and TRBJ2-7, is EPEVTQTPSHQVTQMGQEVILRCVPISNHLYFYWYRQILGQKVEFLVSFYNNEISEKSEIFDDQFSVERPDGSNFTLKIRSTKLEDSAMYFCASRQGGTYEQYFGPGTRLTVT.

The CDR3 loop reads CASRGQSTDTQYF. The DNA of the CDR3 is TGTGCCAGCAGGGGACAGAGTACAGATACGCAGTATTTT. The chain recombines TRBV28 with TRBJ2-3, with TRBD1 matching 7 bases. J was trimmed by 3 bases and V by 6 bases; bases with no gene match: 3. The CDR3 spans 13 residues. Germline values: CDR1 MDHEN, CDR2 SYDVKM.

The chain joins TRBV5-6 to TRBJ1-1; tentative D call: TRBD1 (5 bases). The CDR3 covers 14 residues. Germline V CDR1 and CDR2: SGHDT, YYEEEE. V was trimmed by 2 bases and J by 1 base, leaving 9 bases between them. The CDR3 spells CASSLDQGNTEAFF. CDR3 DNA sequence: TGTGCCAGCAGCTTAGACCAGGGGAACACTGAAGCTTTCTTT.

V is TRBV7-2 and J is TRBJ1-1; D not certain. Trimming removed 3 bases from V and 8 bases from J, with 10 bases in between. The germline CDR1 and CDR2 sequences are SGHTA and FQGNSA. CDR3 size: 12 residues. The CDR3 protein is CASSLTMEEAFF. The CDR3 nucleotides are TGTGCCAGCAGCTTGACAATGGAAGAAGCTTTCTTT. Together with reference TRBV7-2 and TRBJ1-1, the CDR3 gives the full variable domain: GAGVSQSPSNKVTEKGKDVELRCDPISGHTALYWYRQSLGQGLEFLIYFQGNSAPDKSGLPSDRFSAERTGGSVSTLTIQRTQQEDSAVYLCASSLTMEEAFFGQGTRLTVV.

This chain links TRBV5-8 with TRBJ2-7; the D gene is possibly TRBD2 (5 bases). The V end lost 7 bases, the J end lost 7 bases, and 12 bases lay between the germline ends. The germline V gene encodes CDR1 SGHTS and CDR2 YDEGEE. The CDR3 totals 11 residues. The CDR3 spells CASRGAEEQYF. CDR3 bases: TGTGCCAGCCGGGGAGCTGAGGAGCAGTACTTC.

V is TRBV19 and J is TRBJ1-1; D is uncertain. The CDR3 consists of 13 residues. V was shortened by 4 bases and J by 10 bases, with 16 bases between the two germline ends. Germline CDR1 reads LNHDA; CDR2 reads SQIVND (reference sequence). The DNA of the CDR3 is TGTGCCAGTAGTAGGAGGTTCCACACAGCAGCTTTCTTT. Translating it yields CASSRRFHTAAFF.

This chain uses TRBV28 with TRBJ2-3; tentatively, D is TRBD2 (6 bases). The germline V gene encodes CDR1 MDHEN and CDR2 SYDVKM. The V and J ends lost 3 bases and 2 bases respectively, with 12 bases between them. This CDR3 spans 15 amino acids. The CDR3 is CASSFGSENTDTQYF. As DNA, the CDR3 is TGTGCCAGCAGTTTCGGGAGCGAGAACACAGATACGCAGTATTTT. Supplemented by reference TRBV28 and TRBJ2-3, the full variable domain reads DVKVTQSSRYLVKRTGEKVFLECVQDMDHENMFWYRQDPGLGLRLIYFSYDVKMKEKGDIPEGYSVSREKKERFSLILESASTNQTSMYLCASSFGSENTDTQYFGPGTRLTVL.

The CDR3 region is CAISETGPYEQYF. CDR3 sequence (DNA): TGTGCCATCAGTGAGACAGGCCCGTACGAGCAGTACTTC. V usage is TRBV10-3 and J usage is TRBJ2-7; a weak D match, TRBD1 (5 bases). Germline-derived CDR1 and CDR2 are ENHRY and SYGVKD. This CDR3 is 13 amino acids long. Trimming removed 2 bases from V and 4 bases from J, with 9 bases in between.

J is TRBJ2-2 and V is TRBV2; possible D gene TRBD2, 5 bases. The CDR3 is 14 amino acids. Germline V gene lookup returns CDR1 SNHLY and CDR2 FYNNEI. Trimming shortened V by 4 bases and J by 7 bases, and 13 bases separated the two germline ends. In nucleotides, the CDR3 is TGTGCCAGCAGTGTGAGGGCAACGGGCGGGGAGCTGTTTTTT. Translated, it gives CASSVRATGGELFF.

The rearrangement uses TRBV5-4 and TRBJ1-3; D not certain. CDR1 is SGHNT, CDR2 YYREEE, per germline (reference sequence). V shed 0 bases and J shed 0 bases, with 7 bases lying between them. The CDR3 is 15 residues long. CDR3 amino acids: CASSLDASSGNTIYF. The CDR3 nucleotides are TGTGCCAGCAGCTTGGACGCGAGCTCTGGAAACACCATATATTTT.

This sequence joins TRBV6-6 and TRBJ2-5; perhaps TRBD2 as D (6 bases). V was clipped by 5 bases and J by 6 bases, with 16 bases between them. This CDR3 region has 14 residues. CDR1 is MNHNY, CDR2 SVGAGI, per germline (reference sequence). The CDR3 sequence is CASSGLPGGQTQYF. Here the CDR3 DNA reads TGTGCCAGCAGTGGACTACCAGGAGGGCAGACCCAGTACTTC.

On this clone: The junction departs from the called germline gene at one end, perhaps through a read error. The CDR3 nucleotides are TGCGCCAGCAGGTTGGGAGGCTTCCCCACGAACACTGAAGCTTTCTTT. Translation: CASRLGGFPTNTEAFF. The chain is built from TRBV5-1 and TRBJ1-1; unclear D gene. The CDR3 contains 16 residues. Germline V CDR1 and CDR2: SGHRS, YFSETQ.

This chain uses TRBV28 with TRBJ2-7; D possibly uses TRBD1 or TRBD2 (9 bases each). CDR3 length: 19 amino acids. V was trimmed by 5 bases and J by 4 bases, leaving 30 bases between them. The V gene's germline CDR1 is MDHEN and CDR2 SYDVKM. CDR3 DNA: TGTGCCAGCAGTATATACAGGGGGCGCCTGGGCGGGAGGGCATACGAGCAGTACTTC. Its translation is CASSIYRGRLGGRAYEQYF.

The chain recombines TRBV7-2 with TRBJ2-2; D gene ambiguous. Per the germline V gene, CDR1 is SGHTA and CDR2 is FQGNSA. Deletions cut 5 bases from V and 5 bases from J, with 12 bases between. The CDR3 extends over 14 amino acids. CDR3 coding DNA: TGTGCCAGCAGCACAGAACGCATAACCGGGGAGCTGTTTTTT. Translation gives CASSTERITGELFF.

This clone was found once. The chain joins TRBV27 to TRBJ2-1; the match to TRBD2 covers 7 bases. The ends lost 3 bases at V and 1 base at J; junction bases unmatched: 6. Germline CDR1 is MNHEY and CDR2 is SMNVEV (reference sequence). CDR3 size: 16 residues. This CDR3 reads CASSFLAGSSYNEQFF. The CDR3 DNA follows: TGTGCCAGCAGTTTCTTAGCGGGTTCTTCCTACAATGAGCAGTTCTTC.

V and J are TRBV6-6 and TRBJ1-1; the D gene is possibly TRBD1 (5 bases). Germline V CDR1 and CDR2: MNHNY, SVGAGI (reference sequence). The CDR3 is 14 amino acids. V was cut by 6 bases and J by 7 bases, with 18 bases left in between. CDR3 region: CASSGSDKIFEAFF. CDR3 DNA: TGTGCCAGCAGCGGCTCGGACAAAATTTTTGAAGCTTTCTTT.